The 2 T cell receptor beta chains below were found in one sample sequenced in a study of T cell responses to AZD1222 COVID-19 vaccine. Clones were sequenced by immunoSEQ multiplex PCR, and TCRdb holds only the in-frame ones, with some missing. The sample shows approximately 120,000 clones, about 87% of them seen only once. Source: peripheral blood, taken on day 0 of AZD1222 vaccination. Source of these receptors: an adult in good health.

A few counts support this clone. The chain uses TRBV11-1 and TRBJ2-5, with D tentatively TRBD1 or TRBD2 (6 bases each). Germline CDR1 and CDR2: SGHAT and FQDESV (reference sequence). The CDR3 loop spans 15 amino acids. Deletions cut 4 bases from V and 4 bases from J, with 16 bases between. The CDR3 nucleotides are TGTGCCAGCAGCTCCTCAAGCGGAGGGGGAGAGACCCAGTACTTC. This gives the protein CASSSSSGGGETQYF.

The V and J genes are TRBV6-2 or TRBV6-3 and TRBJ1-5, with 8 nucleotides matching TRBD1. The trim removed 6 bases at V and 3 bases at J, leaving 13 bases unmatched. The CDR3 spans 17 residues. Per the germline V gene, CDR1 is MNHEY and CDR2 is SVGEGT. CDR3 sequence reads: CASSYRIGQGPNQPQHF. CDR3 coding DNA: TGTGCCAGCAGCTATAGGATAGGACAGGGTCCCAATCAGCCCCAGCATTTT.